Given below is one T cell receptor (beta chain) in context. The PCR had 60 Vbeta and 13 Jbeta primers. Libraries were prepared by immunoSEQ multiplex PCR; TCRdb keeps only in-frame clonotypes and omits some of them. Here the sample spans 100,000 to 120,000 clones, 76% being singletons. The data originate from a study of cytomegalovirus exposure and HLA in healthy donors. This sequence was found in a man aged 25-40 years in good health and CMV-seropositive. The sequencing input was PBMCs.

CDR3 DNA: TGTGCCAGCAGCCCAATAGCGGGGGGGGTCGAGCAGTACTTC. Its translation is CASSPIAGGVEQYF. This sequence joins TRBV7-9 and TRBJ2-7; 11 bases map to TRBD2. The CDR3 spans 14 residues. With V trimmed by 5 bases and J by 6 bases, 6 bases remained unmatched. In germline, CDR1 is SEHNR, CDR2 FQNEAQ (reference sequence).